This TCR beta chain was recorded in a study of blood T cell repertoires in COVID-19. In the original analysis: Reference gene primers were amplified, and this amplification served to estimate nucleated cell counts. Assay used: immunoSEQ multiplex PCR; TCRdb lists only in-frame clones, some missing. V, J and clone size were drawn from that table, and D and trimming were deduced from the DNA. In the table there are 250,000 to 300,000 clones, around 86% of which are singletons. The CDR3 is 15 amino acids. Looked up from germline, CDR1 is SGHAT and CDR2 is FQNNGV. Trimming cost V 5 bases and J 1 base, with 11 bases left between them.

The V and J genes are TRBV11-2 and TRBJ2-2; D perhaps matches TRBD1 (6 bases). This receptor was obtained from a woman between 25 and 40 years old with active or convalescent COVID-19. Sequencing was carried out using peripheral blood. This chain's CDR3 is CASSERGQNTGELFF. Written as DNA, the CDR3 is TGTGCCAGCAGCGAGAGGGGACAGAACACCGGGGAGCTGTTTTTT.